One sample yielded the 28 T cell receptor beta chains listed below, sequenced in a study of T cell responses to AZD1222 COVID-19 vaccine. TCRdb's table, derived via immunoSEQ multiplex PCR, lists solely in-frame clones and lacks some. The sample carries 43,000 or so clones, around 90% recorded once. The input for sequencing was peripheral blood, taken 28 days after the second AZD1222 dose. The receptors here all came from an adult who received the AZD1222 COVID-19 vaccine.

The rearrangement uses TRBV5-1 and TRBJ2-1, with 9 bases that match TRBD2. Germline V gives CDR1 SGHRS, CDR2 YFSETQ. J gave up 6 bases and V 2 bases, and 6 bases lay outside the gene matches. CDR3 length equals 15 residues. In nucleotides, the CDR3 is TGCGCCAGCAGCTTTGGGACTAGCTCAACCAATGAGCAGTTCTTC. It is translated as CASSFGTSSTNEQFF.

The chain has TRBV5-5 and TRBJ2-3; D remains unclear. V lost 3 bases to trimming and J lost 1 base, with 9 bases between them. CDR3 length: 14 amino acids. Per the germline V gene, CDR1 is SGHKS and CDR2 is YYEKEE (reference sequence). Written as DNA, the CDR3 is TGTGCCAGCAGCTCCGGGTGGGGCACAGATACGCAGTATTTT. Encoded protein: CASSSGWGTDTQYF.

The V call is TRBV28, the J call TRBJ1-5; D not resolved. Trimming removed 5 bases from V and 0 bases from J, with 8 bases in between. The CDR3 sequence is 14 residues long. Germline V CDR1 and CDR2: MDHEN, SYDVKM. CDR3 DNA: TGTGCCAGCAGTACTGACTCTAGCAATCAGCCCCAGCATTTT. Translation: CASSTDSSNQPQHF.

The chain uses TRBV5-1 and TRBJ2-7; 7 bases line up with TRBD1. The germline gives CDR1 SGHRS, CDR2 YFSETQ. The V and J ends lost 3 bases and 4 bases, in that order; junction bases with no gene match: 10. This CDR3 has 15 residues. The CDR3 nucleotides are TGCGCCAGCAGCTCGACAGGGTCCTCCGGGTACGAGCAGTACTTC. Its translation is CASSSTGSSGYEQYF.

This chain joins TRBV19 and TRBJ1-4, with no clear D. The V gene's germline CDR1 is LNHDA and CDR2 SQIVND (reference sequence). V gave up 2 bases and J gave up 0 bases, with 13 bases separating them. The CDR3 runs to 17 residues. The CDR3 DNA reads TGTGCCAGTAGTATACGGCCCCCCCAGGCAACTAATGAAAAACTGTTTTTT. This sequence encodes CASSIRPPQATNEKLFF. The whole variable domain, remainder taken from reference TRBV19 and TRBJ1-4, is DGGITQSPKYLFRKEGQNVTLSCEQNLNHDAMYWYRQDPGQGLRLIYYSQIVNDFQKGDIAEGYSVSREKKESFPLTVTSAQKNPTAFYLCASSIRPPQATNEKLFFGSGTQLSVL.

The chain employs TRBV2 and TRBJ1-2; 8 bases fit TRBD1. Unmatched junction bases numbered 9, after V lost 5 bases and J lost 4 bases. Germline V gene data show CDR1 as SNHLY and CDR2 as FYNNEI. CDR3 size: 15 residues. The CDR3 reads CASSPGQGPVYGYTF. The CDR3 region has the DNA TGTGCCAGCAGTCCCGGACAGGGCCCCGTCTATGGCTACACCTTC.

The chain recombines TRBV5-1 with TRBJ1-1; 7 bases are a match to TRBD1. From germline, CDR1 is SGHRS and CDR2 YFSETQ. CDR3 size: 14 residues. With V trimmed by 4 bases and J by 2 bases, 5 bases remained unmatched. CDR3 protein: CASSRDSSNTEAFF. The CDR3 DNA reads TGCGCCAGCAGCCGGGACAGTTCAAACACTGAAGCTTTCTTT.

This chain's CDR3 is CASSEQGTGNNEQFF. The CDR3 DNA sequence: TGTGCCAGCAGTGAACAGGGGACTGGGAACAATGAGCAGTTCTTC. The V call is TRBV2, the J call TRBJ2-1; tentatively, D is TRBD1 or TRBD2 (6 bases each). CDR3 size: 15 residues. The germline V gene has CDR1 SNHLY and CDR2 FYNNEI. Between the trimmed V and J ends, which lost 2 bases and 5 bases, there was a span of 13 bases.

The chain's CDR3 is CAWSGAEAFF. In DNA, the CDR3 is TGTGCCTGGAGTGGGGCTGAAGCTTTCTTT. This rearrangement joins TRBV30 to TRBJ1-1; D uncertain. The CDR3 is 10 amino acids. In germline, CDR1 is GTSNPN, CDR2 SVGIG (reference sequence). Deletions cut 1 base from V and 6 bases from J, with 3 bases between.

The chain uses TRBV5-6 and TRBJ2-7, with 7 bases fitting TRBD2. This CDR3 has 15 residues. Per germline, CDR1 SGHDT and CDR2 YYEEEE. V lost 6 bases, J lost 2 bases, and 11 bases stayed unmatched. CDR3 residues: CASTLGLAGAYEQYF. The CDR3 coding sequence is TGTGCCAGCACCCTGGGGTTAGCGGGTGCCTACGAGCAGTACTTC.

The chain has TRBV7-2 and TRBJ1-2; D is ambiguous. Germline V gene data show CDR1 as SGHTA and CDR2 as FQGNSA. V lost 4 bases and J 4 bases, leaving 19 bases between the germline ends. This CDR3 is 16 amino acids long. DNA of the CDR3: TGTGCCAGCAGCTCATCACGGAGACTCATCGGCTATGGCTACACCTTC. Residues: CASSSSRRLIGYGYTF. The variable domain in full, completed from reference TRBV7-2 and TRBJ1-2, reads GAGVSQSPSNKVTEKGKDVELRCDPISGHTALYWYRQSLGQGLEFLIYFQGNSAPDKSGLPSDRFSAERTGGSVSTLTIQRTQQEDSAVYLCASSSSRRLIGYGYTFGSGTRLTVV.

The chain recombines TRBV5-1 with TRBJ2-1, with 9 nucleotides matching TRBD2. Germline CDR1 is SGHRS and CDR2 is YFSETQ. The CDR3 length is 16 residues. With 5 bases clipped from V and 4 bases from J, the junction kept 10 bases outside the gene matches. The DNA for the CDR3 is TGCGCCAGCAGTTCGTTAGCGGGGGACCCTTACAATGAGCAGTTCTTC. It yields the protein CASSSLAGDPYNEQFF.

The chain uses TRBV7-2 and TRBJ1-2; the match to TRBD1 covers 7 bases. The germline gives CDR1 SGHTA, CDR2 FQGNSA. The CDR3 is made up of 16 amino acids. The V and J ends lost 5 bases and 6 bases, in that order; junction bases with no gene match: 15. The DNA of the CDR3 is TGTGCCAGCAGCCCACCGGACAGGCCCTTCGGAAATGGCTACACCTTC. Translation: CASSPPDRPFGNGYTF.

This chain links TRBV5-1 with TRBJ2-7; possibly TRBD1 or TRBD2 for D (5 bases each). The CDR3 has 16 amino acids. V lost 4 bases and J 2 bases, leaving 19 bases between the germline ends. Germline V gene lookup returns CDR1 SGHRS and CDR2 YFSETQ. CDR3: CASSASTGTGPYEQYF. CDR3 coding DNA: TGCGCCAGCAGCGCTTCAACCGGGACCGGCCCCTACGAGCAGTACTTC.

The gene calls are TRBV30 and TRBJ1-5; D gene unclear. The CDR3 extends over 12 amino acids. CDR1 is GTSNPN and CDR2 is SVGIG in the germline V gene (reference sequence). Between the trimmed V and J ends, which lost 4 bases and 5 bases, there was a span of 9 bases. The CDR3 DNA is TGTGCCTGGAAACTGGAGGATCAGCCCCAGCATTTT. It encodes CAWKLEDQPQHF.

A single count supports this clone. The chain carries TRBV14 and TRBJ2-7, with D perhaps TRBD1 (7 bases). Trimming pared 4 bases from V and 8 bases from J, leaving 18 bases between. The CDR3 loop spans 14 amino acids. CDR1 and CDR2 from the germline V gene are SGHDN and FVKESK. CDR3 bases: TGTGCCAGCAGCCCGACTAGGGCAGGGGGAAAGCAGTACTTC. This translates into CASSPTRAGGKQYF.

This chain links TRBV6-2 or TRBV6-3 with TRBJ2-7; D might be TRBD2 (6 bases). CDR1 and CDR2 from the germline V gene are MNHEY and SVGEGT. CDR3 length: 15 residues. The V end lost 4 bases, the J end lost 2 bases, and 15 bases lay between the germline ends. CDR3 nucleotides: TGTGCCAGCAGTTCCAGGAGGGGCGGCCCCTACGAGCAGTACTTC. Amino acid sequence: CASSSRRGGPYEQYF.

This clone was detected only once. CDR3 nucleotides: TGCGCCAGCAGCTTACAGGGGATTGGGGCCAACGTCCTGACTTTC. Its translation is CASSLQGIGANVLTF. The J gene is TRBJ2-6, the V gene TRBV5-1; 7 bases fit TRBD1. There are 15 residues in the CDR3. Germline V gene data show CDR1 as SGHRS and CDR2 as YFSETQ. The ends lost 2 bases at V and 3 bases at J; junction bases unmatched: 2. The variable domain in full, with the rest retrieved from reference TRBV5-1 and TRBJ2-6, is KAGVTQTPRYLIKTRGQQVTLSCSPISGHRSVSWYQQTPGQGLQFLFEYFSETQRNKGNFPGRFSGRQFSNSRSEMNVSTLELGDSALYLCASSLQGIGANVLTFGAGSRLTVL.

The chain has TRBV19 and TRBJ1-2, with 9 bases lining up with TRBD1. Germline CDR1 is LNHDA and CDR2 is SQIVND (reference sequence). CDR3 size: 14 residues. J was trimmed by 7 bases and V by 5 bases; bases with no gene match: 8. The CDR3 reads CASSPQKQGAGYTF. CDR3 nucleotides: TGTGCCAGTAGTCCACAAAAACAGGGGGCTGGCTACACCTTC.

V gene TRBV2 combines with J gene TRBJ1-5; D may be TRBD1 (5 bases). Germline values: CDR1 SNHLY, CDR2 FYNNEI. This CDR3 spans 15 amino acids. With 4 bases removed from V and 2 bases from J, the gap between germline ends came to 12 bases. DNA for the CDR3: TGTGCCAGCAGTGGAGGGGTAATGGGCAATCAGCCCCAGCATTTT. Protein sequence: CASSGGVMGNQPQHF.

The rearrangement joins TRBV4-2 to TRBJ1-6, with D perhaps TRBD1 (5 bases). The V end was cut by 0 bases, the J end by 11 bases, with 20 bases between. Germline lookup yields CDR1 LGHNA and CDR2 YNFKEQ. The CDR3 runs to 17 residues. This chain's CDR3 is CASSQEEGGQGIAPLHF. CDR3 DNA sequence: TGTGCCAGCAGCCAAGAAGAAGGCGGGCAGGGTATTGCACCCCTCCACTTT.

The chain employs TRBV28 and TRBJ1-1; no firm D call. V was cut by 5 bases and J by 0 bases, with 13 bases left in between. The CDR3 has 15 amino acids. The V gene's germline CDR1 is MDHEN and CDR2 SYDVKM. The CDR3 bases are TGTGCCAGCAGTCCTCCTCGCCCAATGAACACTGAAGCTTTCTTT. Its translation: CASSPPRPMNTEAFF.

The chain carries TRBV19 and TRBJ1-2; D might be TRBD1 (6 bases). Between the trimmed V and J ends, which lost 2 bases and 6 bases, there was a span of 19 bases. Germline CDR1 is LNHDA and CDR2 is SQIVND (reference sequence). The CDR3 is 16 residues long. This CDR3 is CASSIFPAGGNNGYTF. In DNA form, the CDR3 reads TGTGCCAGTAGTATATTCCCTGCGGGGGGCAATAATGGCTACACCTTC.

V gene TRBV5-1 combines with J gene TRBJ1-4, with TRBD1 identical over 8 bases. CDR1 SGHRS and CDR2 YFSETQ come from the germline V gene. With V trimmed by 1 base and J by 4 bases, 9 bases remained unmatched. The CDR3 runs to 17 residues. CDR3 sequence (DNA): TGCGCCAGCAGCTTGTCGGCAGGGGGCTTGGTTAATGAAAAACTGTTTTTT. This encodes CASSLSAGGLVNEKLFF.

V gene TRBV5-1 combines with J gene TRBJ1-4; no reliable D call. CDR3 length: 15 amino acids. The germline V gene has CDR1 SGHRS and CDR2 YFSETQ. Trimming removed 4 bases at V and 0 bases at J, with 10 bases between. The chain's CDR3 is CASSIRPTTNEKLFF. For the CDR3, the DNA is TGCGCCAGCAGCATTCGACCCACAACTAATGAAAAACTGTTTTTT.

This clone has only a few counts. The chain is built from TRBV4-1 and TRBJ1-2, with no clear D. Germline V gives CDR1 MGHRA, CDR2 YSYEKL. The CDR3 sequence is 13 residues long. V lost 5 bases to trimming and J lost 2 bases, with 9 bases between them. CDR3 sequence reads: CASSLTSNYGYTF. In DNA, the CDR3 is TGCGCCAGCAGCTTAACGTCGAACTATGGCTACACCTTC.

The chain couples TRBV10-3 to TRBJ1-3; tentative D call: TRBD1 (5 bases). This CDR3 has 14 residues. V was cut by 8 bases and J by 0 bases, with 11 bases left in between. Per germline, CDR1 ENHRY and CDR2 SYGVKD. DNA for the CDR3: TGTGCCATCGCCCTGGACAACTCTGGAAACACCATATATTTT. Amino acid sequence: CAIALDNSGNTIYF.

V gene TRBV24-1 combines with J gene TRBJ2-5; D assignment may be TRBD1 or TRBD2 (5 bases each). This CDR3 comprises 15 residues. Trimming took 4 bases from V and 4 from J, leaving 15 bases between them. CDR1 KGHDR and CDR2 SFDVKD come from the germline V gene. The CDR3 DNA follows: TGTGCCACCAGTGACCCCGGTGGTGGGGGAGAGACCCAGTACTTC. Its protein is CATSDPGGGGETQYF.